This TCR beta chain is drawn from a study of blood T cells in healthy people across ages. Combining a sample-barcoded 5' primer with a J-beta primer mix, a second PCR ran for about 7 to 11 cycles. TCRdb recomputed calls from the 5' RACE reads with MiXCR, one row per CDR3 protein. The sample holds 920,000 or so distinct CDR3 sequences; less than 50% are singletons and the top ten take 18%. Remarks on this clonotype: Its antigen is currently unknown.

Findings and caveats of the study: Greater diversity and more naive CD4+ cells were seen in long-lived donors than in aged donors. Total diversity from one million sequenced T cells was likely underestimated.

Material: blood. This TCR was recovered from a woman aged 55-69 years in good health.

The DNA of the CDR3 is TGTGCCAGCGGTAAGGAGACCTACGAGCAGTACTTC. Translating gives CASGKETYEQYF. The chain has TRBV11-2 and TRBJ2-7; D remains ambiguous. The CDR3 contains 12 residues. Germline V gene sequence: CDR1 SGHAT, CDR2 FQNNGV. V was shortened by 8 bases and J by 2 bases, with 10 bases between the two germline ends.